Each of the 24 T cell receptor beta chains below was sequenced from the same sample in a study of OX40 agonist ivuxolimab in advanced cancers. TCRdb's copy holds only in-frame clones and misses some; the assay was immunoSEQ multiplex PCR. The repertoire consists of fewer than 100,000 clones, with around 83% occurring once and the leading ten covering roughly 1.6%. The source material was CD4+ or CD8+ T cells sorted from blood, sampled in a trial of the OX40 agonist ivuxolimab. The origin of the receptors is an adult with an advanced solid tumor such as melanoma, head and neck, liver or kidney cancer.

The J gene is TRBJ2-2, the V gene TRBV5-1, with 8 bases matching TRBD1. Germline V gene sequence: CDR1 SGHRS, CDR2 YFSETQ. Trimming removed 0 bases from V and 3 bases from J; junction bases left unmatched: 1. The CDR3 totals 15 residues. The CDR3 coding sequence is TGCGCCAGCAGCTTGGCAGGGGGCGACACCGGGGAGCTGTTTTTT. It codes for CASSLAGGDTGELFF.

V usage is TRBV28 and J usage is TRBJ1-2; D ambiguous. This CDR3 is 13 amino acids long. CDR1 and CDR2 (germline): MDHEN, SYDVKM. V lost 5 bases and J lost 7, with 14 bases in between. CDR3 amino acids: CASSPYSSGGYTF. In DNA form, the CDR3 reads TGTGCCAGCAGTCCATACAGTTCCGGTGGCTACACCTTC.

The J gene is TRBJ1-1, the V gene TRBV18, with D tentatively TRBD1 (5 bases). The germline gives CDR1 KGHSH, CDR2 LQKENI. Trimming left V 6 bases short and J 3 bases short, with 14 bases between. This CDR3 has 14 amino acids. CDR3 DNA sequence: TGTGCCAGCTCGGCGGGGAGGGGCCACACTGAAGCTTTCTTT. This codes for CASSAGRGHTEAFF.

A remark on this clone: Its ends do not fully match the called genes, so a read error is possible. This chain uses TRBV2 with TRBJ1-5; possibly TRBD1 for D (5 bases). The CDR3 contains 14 residues. Germline-derived CDR1 and CDR2 are SNHLY and FYNNEI. CDR3 in amino acids: CASSEGVGNQPRHF. The CDR3 DNA reads as TGTGCCAGCAGTGAGGGGGTGGGCAATCAGCCCCGGCATTTT.

This rearrangement joins TRBV25-1 to TRBJ2-3; D gene unclear. Germline-derived CDR1 and CDR2 are MGHDK and SYGVNS. The V end was cut by 10 bases, the J end by 4 bases, with 9 bases between. The CDR3 is 11 amino acids. CDR3 protein: CATYSPDTQYF. The CDR3 nucleotides are TGTGCCACCTACTCCCCAGATACGCAGTATTTT. The complete variable domain, with remaining parts taken from reference TRBV25-1 and TRBJ2-3, reads EADIYQTPRYLVIGTGKKITLECSQTMGHDKMYWYQQDPGMELHLIHYSYGVNSTEKGDLSSESTVSRIRTEHFPLTLESARPSHTSQYLCATYSPDTQYFGPGTRLTVL.

The rearrangement joins TRBV5-1 to TRBJ1-2, with a possible D match to TRBD1 (5 bases). The CDR3 is 13 residues long. V was pared by 4 bases and J by 2 bases, with 9 bases between. Germline values: CDR1 SGHRS, CDR2 YFSETQ. The CDR3 protein is CASSEGPNYGYTF. CDR3 in DNA: TGCGCCAGCAGCGAGGGACCGAACTATGGCTACACCTTC.

The chain joins TRBV28 to TRBJ1-1, with 9 bases matching TRBD1. The CDR3 is 16 amino acids. Per germline, CDR1 MDHEN and CDR2 SYDVKM. The trim removed 5 bases at V and 5 bases at J, leaving 12 bases unmatched. Here the CDR3 DNA reads TGTGCCAGCAGTCTTCGGGGACAGGGAAGAAAGACTGAAGCTTTCTTT. Residues: CASSLRGQGRKTEAFF.

The chain combines TRBV6-5 with TRBJ2-6; tentative D call: TRBD1 (6 bases). The CDR3 consists of 15 residues. Trimming shortened V by 5 bases and J by 3 bases, and 11 bases separated the two germline ends. CDR1 and CDR2 (germline): MNHEY, SVGAGI. CDR3 sequence reads: CASSRTGYGANVLTF. CDR3 coding DNA: TGTGCCAGCAGTCGCACAGGGTATGGGGCCAACGTCCTGACTTTC.

The chain has TRBV18 and TRBJ1-6; TRBD1 matches at 7 bases. The V gene's germline CDR1 is KGHSH and CDR2 LQKENI. V dropped 1 base and J dropped 4; count of bases not matched to a gene: 4. CDR3 length: 16 residues. CDR3 loop: CASSPQGAGYNSPLHF. In DNA, the CDR3 is TGTGCCAGCTCACCACAGGGGGCGGGTTATAATTCACCCCTCCACTTT.

This chain joins TRBV2 and TRBJ2-1; D is tentatively TRBD1 or TRBD2 (5 bases each). V was clipped by 4 bases and J by 1 base, with 17 bases between them. Germline values: CDR1 SNHLY, CDR2 FYNNEI. This CDR3 is built from 17 residues. The CDR3 sequence is CASSVGPPGRSYNEQFF. The CDR3 region has the DNA TGTGCCAGCAGTGTGGGCCCACCGGGACGGTCCTACAATGAGCAGTTCTTC.

This chain uses TRBV7-9 with TRBJ2-7; the match to TRBD2 covers 10 bases. Germline V CDR1 and CDR2: SEHNR, FQNEAQ (reference sequence). The CDR3 consists of 15 residues. Losses at the gene ends were 3 bases for V and 3 bases for J; bases not matched to a gene: 5. The CDR3 bases are TGTGCCAGCAGCTTTCCTAGCGGGGGACTCTACGAGCAGTACTTC. Its translation is CASSFPSGGLYEQYF.

The chain uses TRBV5-1 and TRBJ2-5; D is ambiguous. The CDR3 covers 15 residues. Trimming pared 0 bases from V and 1 base from J, leaving 10 bases between. Germline values: CDR1 SGHRS, CDR2 YFSETQ. CDR3 sequence (DNA): TGCGCCAGCAGCTTGGGAGTCCACGGCCAAGAGACCCAGTACTTC. Residues: CASSLGVHGQETQYF.

The rearrangement uses TRBV6-1 and TRBJ1-1; TRBD1 is a possible D gene (6 bases). The germline V gene has CDR1 MNHNS and CDR2 SASEGT. V lost 6 bases and J 4 bases, leaving 18 bases between the germline ends. The CDR3 is 15 amino acids. This chain's CDR3 is CASSFGRGSGTEAFF. CDR3 coding DNA: TGTGCCAGCAGCTTCGGAAGGGGGTCGGGCACTGAAGCTTTCTTT.

On this clone itself: This specimen includes other DNA sequences encoding the same CDR3. The chain couples TRBV4-1 to TRBJ2-3, with no clear D. V was shortened by 4 bases and J by 2 bases, with 7 bases between the two germline ends. The germline gives CDR1 MGHRA, CDR2 YSYEKL. There are 13 residues in the CDR3. The CDR3 sequence is CASSRAITDTQYF. CDR3 coding DNA: TGCGCCAGCAGCCGGGCGATCACAGATACGCAGTATTTT.

The chain employs TRBV28 and TRBJ2-4; a weak D match, TRBD2 (5 bases). Trimming left V 7 bases short and J 4 bases short, with 17 bases between. CDR3 length: 15 amino acids. Germline loops: CDR1 MDHEN, CDR2 SYDVKM. The CDR3 DNA reads TGTGCCAGCACGCCAGCGGCTGGAACAAAAAACATTCAGTACTTC. Its protein product is CASTPAAGTKNIQYF.

V is TRBV28 and J is TRBJ2-6; no reliable D call. The germline gives CDR1 MDHEN, CDR2 SYDVKM. The CDR3 length is 16 residues. The germline V and J ends were trimmed by 3 bases and 2 bases, with 11 bases remaining between them. In DNA, the CDR3 is TGTGCCAGCAGTTTGCTTCCAGGAACTGGGGCCAACGTCCTGACTTTC. It specifies CASSLLPGTGANVLTF.

J is TRBJ2-5 and V is TRBV6-1; a weak D match, TRBD2 (7 bases). This CDR3 spans 14 amino acids. V gave up 3 bases and J gave up 5 bases, with 13 bases separating them. The germline V gene encodes CDR1 MNHNS and CDR2 SASEGT. The CDR3 bases are TGTGCCAGCAGTGACAGGACAGCGGGGGAGACCCAGTACTTC. Its protein is CASSDRTAGETQYF.

The gene calls are TRBV28 and TRBJ2-3; D gene ambiguous. This CDR3 comprises 15 residues. V lost 8 bases and J 2 bases, leaving 17 bases between the germline ends. The germline gives CDR1 MDHEN, CDR2 SYDVKM. The CDR3 spells CASRQSLNPTDTQYF. The CDR3 DNA is TGTGCCAGCCGGCAGTCGCTAAACCCCACAGATACGCAGTATTTT.

This chain links TRBV6-1 with TRBJ1-5, with D hard to call. The germline V gene encodes CDR1 MNHNS and CDR2 SASEGT. V was trimmed by 4 bases and J by 1 base, leaving 14 bases between them. CDR3 size: 16 residues. The CDR3 bases are TGTGCCAGCAGTGCAGGCGCGTCCATGAGCAATCAGCCCCAGCATTTT. This encodes CASSAGASMSNQPQHF.

CDR3 loop: CASSRLNQPQHF. The CDR3 nucleotides read TGTGCCAGCAGCCGTCTCAATCAGCCCCAGCATTTT. The chain uses TRBV27 and TRBJ1-5; no reliable D call. From germline, CDR1 is MNHEY and CDR2 SMNVEV (reference sequence). V dropped 6 bases and J dropped 3 bases, with 6 bases sitting between them. The CDR3 totals 12 residues.

This clone was picked up one time. The chain employs TRBV4-3 and TRBJ1-1; 7 bases fit TRBD1. This CDR3 spans 15 amino acids. V was pared by 0 bases and J by 1 base, with 2 bases of the junction left unmatched. Per the germline V gene, CDR1 is LGHNA and CDR2 is YSLEER. Here the CDR3 DNA reads TGCGCCAGCAGCCAAGACGGACAGGCGAACACTGAAGCTTTCTTT. The encoded protein is CASSQDGQANTEAFF.

The chain employs TRBV2 and TRBJ1-2; TRBD1 agrees at 7 bases. Unmatched junction bases numbered 10, after V lost 7 bases and J lost 2 bases. The CDR3 has 15 residues. Per germline, CDR1 SNHLY and CDR2 FYNNEI. Here the CDR3 DNA reads TGTGCCAGCAAAGCCCGACAGGGACCAAACTATGGCTACACCTTC. Protein product: CASKARQGPNYGYTF.

V and J are TRBV6-1 and TRBJ1-2; no firm D call. Trimming removed 1 base from V and 2 bases from J, with 5 bases in between. Germline V lookup: CDR1 MNHNS, CDR2 SASEGT. CDR3 length: 13 residues. Here the CDR3 reads CASSEGMNYGYTF. The CDR3, as DNA: TGTGCCAGCAGTGAAGGAATGAACTATGGCTACACCTTC.

For the CDR3, the DNA is TGTGCCAGCAGCGTAGCCGCATTTGGACAGCCCCAGCATTTT. Encoded protein: CASSVAAFGQPQHF. The rearrangement links TRBV9 to TRBJ1-5; D uncertain. CDR1 and CDR2 from the germline V gene are SGDLS and YYNGEE. This CDR3 is 14 amino acids long. The V and J ends lost 0 bases and 7 bases respectively, with 11 bases between them.